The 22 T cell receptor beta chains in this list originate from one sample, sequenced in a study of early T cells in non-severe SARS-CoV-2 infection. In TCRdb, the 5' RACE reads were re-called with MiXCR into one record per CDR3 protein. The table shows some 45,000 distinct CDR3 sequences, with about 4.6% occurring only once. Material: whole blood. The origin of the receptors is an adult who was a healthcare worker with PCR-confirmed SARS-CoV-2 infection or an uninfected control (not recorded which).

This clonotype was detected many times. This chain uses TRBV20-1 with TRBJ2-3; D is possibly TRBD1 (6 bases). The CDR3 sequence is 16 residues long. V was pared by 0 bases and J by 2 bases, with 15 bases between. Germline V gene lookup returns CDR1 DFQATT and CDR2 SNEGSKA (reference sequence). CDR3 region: CSARDPGQPITDTQYF. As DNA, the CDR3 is TGCAGTGCTAGAGATCCGGGACAACCAATCACAGATACGCAGTATTTT.

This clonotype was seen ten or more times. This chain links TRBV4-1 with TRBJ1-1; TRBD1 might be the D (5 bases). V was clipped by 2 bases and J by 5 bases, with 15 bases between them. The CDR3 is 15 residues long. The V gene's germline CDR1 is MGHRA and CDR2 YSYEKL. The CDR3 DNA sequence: TGCGCCAGCAGCCAAATTTGGCAGGGAAAGACTGAAGCTTTCTTT. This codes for CASSQIWQGKTEAFF.

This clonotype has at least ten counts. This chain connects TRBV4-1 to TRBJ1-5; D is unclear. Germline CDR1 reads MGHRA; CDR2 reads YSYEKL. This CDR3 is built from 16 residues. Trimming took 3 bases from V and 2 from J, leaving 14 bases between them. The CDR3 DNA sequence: TGCGCCAGCAGCCATTCCGACCCTGGGGGCAATCAGCCCCAGCATTTT. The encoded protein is CASSHSDPGGNQPQHF.

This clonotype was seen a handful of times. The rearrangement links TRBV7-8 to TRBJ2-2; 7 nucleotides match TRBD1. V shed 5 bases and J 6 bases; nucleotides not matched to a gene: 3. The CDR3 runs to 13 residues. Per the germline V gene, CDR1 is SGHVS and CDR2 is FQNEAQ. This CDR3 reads CASSQTGPGELFF. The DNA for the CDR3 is TGTGCCAGCAGCCAGACAGGGCCCGGGGAGCTGTTTTTT.

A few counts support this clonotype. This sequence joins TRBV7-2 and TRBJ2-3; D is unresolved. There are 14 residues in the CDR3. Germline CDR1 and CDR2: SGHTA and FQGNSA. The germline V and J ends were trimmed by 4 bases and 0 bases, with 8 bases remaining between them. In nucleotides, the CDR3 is TGTGCCAGCAGCTACACCGACAGCACAGATACGCAGTATTTT. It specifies CASSYTDSTDTQYF.

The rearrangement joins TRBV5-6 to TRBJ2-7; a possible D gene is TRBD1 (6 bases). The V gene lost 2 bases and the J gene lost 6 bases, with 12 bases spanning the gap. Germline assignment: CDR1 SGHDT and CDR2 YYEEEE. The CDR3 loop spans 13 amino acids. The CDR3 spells CASSFYRVAEQYF. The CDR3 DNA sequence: TGTGCCAGCAGCTTTTACAGGGTAGCCGAGCAGTACTTC.

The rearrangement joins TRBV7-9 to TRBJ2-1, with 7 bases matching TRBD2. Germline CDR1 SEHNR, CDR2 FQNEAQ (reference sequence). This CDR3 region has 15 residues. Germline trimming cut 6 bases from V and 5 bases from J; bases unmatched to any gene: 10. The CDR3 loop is CASRLVGAGHNEQFF. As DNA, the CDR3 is TGTGCCAGCAGACTAGTGGGAGCGGGGCACAATGAGCAGTTCTTC.

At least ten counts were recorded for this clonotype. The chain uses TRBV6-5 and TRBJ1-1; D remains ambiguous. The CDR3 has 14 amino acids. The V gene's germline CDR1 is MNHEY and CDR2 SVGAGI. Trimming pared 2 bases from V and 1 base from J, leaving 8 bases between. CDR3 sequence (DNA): TGTGCCAGCAGTTACAGACTATCGAACACTGAAGCTTTCTTT. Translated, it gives CASSYRLSNTEAFF.

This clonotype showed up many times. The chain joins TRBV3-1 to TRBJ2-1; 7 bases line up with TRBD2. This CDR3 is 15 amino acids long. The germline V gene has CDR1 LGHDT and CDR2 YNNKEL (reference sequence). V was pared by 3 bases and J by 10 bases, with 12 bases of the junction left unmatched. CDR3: CASSQDGGSAGEQFF. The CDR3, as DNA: TGTGCCAGCAGCCAGGACGGGGGGTCCGCAGGAGAGCAGTTCTTC.

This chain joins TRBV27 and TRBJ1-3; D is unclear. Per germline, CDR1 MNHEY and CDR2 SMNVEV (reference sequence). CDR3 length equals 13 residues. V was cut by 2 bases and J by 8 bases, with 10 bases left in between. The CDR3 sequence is CASSLDPGYTIYF. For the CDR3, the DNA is TGTGCCAGCAGTTTAGATCCCGGGTACACCATATATTTT.

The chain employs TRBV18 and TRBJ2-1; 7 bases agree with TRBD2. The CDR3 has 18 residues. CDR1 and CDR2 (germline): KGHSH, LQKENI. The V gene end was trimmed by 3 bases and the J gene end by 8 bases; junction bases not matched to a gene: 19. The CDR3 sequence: CASSPKRFGTTERHEQFF. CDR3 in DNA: TGTGCCAGCTCACCGAAACGGTTCGGGACTACGGAGAGGCATGAGCAGTTCTTC.

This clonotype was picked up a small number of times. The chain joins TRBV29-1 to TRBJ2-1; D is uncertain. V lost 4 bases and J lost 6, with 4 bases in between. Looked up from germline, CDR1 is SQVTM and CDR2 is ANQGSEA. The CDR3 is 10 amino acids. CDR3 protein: CSVVGNEQFF. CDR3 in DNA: TGCAGCGTTGTGGGCAATGAGCAGTTCTTC.

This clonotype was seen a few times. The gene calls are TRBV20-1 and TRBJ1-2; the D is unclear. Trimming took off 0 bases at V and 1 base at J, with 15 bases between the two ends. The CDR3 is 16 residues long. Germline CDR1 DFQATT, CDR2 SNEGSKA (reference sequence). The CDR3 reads CSARDLQLRINYGYTF. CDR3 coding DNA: TGCAGTGCTAGAGATCTACAGCTCAGAATTAACTATGGCTACACCTTC.

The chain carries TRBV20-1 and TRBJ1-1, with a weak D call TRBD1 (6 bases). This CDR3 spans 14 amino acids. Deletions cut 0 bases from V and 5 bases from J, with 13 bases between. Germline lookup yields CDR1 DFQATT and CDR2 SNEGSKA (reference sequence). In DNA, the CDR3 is TGCAGTGCTAGAGATCCGGTAAGGGGGACTGAAGCTTTCTTT. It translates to CSARDPVRGTEAFF.

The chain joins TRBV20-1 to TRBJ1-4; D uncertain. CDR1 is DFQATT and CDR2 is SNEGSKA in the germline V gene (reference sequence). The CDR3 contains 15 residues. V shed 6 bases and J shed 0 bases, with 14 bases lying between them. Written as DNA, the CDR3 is TGCAGTGCAGGCGACCCAGGAACAACTAATGAAAAACTGTTTTTT. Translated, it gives CSAGDPGTTNEKLFF.

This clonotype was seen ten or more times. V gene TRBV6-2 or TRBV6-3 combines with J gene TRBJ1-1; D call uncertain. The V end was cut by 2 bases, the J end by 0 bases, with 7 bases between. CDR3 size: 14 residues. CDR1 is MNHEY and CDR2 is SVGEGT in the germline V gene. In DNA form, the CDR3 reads TGTGCCAGCAGTTACAACATTATGAACACTGAAGCTTTCTTT. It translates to CASSYNIMNTEAFF.

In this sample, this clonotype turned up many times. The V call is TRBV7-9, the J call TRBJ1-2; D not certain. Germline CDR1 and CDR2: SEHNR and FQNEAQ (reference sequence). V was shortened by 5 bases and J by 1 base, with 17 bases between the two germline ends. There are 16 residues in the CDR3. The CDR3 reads CASSPSQMYGNYGYTF. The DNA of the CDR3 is TGTGCCAGCAGCCCCTCCCAAATGTACGGTAACTATGGCTACACCTTC.

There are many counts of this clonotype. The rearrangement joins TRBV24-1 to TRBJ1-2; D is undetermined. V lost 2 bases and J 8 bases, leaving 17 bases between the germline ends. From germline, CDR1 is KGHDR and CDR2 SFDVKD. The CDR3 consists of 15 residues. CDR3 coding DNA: TGTGCCACCAGTGATTCCCGACCCTCCAGCGGGGGCTACACCTTC. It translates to CATSDSRPSSGGYTF.

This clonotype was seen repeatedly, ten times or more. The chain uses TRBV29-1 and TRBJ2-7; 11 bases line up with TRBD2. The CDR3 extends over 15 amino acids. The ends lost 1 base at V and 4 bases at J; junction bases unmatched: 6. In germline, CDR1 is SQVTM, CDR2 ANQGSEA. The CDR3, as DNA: TGCAGCGTTGAAGGTGCTAGCGGGAGGTTGTACGAGCAGTACTTC. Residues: CSVEGASGRLYEQYF.

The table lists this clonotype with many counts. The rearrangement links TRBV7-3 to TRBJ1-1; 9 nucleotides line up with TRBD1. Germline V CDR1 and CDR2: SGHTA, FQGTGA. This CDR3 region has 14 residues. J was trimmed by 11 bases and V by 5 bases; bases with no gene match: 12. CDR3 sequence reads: CASSPDRGAPSAFF. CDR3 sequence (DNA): TGTGCCAGCAGCCCTGACAGGGGGGCTCCAAGTGCTTTCTTT.

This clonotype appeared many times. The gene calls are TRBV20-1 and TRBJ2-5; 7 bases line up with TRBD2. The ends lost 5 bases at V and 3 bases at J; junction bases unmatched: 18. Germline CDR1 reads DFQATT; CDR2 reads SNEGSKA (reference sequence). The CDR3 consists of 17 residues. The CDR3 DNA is TGCAGTGCTGCCCCACCCTGGACTAGATATAGGGAAGAGACCCAGTACTTC. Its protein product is CSAAPPWTRYREETQYF.

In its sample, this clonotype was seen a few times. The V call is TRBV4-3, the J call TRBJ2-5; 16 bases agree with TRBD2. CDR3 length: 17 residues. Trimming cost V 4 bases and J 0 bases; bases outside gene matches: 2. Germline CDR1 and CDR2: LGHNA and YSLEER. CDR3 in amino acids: CASSLGLAGGHQETQYF. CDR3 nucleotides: TGCGCCAGCAGCCTGGGACTAGCGGGAGGGCACCAAGAGACCCAGTACTTC.